These 21 T cell receptor beta chains were all obtained from the same sample, sequenced in a study of blood T cell repertoires in COVID-19. The protocol was immunoSEQ multiplex PCR, while the TCRdb copy is restricted to in-frame clones and leaves out a portion. The table has around 120,000 clones, around 76% seen once. Input material: peripheral blood. These receptors originate from a man aged 70 or older with acute or convalescent COVID-19.

CDR3 sequence: CASSENQGMAGELFF. The DNA of the CDR3 is TGTGCCAGCAGCGAAAATCAGGGGATGGCCGGGGAGCTGTTTTTT. The chain is built from TRBV9 and TRBJ2-2, with D perhaps matching TRBD1 (6 bases). Germline V CDR1 and CDR2: SGDLS, YYNGEE. The CDR3 is 15 residues long. With 3 bases removed from V and 6 bases from J, the gap between germline ends came to 15 bases.

This clone was recorded a few times. The chain couples TRBV7-9 to TRBJ1-1; 9 positions agree with TRBD1. There are 16 residues in the CDR3. Germline-derived CDR1 and CDR2 are SEHNR and FQNEAQ (reference sequence). With V trimmed by 6 bases and J by 1 base, 9 bases remained unmatched. CDR3 coding DNA: TGTGCCAGCAGTTCTTCCCGACAGGGGGGGAACACTGAAGCTTTCTTT. Protein sequence: CASSSSRQGGNTEAFF.

The gene calls are TRBV6-6 and TRBJ2-5, with D possibly TRBD2 on 5 matching bases. CDR1 and CDR2 from the germline V gene are MNHNY and SVGAGI (reference sequence). The CDR3 has 14 amino acids. Trimming left V 4 bases short and J 2 bases short, with 11 bases between. CDR3 region: CASSWARRQETQYF. The CDR3 DNA follows: TGTGCCAGCAGTTGGGCCAGGAGGCAAGAGACCCAGTACTTC.

V and J are TRBV6-5 and TRBJ1-3, with D perhaps matching TRBD1 (5 bases). V shed 5 bases and J shed 4 bases, with 9 bases lying between them. The CDR3 covers 13 residues. The germline gives CDR1 MNHEY, CDR2 SVGAGI. The CDR3 DNA follows: TGTGCCAGCAGTAGGGGCGAGGGAAACACCATATATTTT. Protein sequence: CASSRGEGNTIYF.

V usage is TRBV5-6 and J usage is TRBJ1-5; 8 nucleotides line up with TRBD1. The CDR3 spans 17 residues. The V and J ends lost 1 base and 3 bases, in that order; junction bases with no gene match: 9. Germline V gene sequence: CDR1 SGHDT, CDR2 YYEEEE. CDR3 sequence reads: CASSLLRDRWDNQPQHF. Written as DNA, the CDR3 is TGTGCCAGCAGCTTGCTCCGGGACAGGTGGGACAATCAGCCCCAGCATTTT.

The V gene is TRBV6-2 or TRBV6-3, the J gene TRBJ2-7; D ambiguous. The V gene lost 1 base and the J gene lost 1 base, with 8 bases spanning the gap. Germline V CDR1 and CDR2: MNHEY, SVGEGT. CDR3 size: 14 residues. DNA of the CDR3: TGTGCCAGCAGTTACTTGGGCACATCCTACGAGCAGTACTTC. Residues: CASSYLGTSYEQYF.

The genes are TRBV4-3 and TRBJ1-6; D unclear. Germline CDR1 reads LGHNA; CDR2 reads YSLEER. The length of the CDR3 is 16 residues. Trimming removed 0 bases at V and 7 bases at J, with 13 bases between. The CDR3 coding sequence is TGCGCCAGCAGCCAAGATCGAGGGCAGGTAAATTCACCCCTCCACTTT. This gives the protein CASSQDRGQVNSPLHF.

This clone was picked up one time. The chain combines TRBV7-2 with TRBJ1-2; 10 bases match TRBD1. The ends lost 4 bases at V and 8 bases at J; junction bases unmatched: 7. The CDR3 totals 14 residues. CDR1 is SGHTA, CDR2 FQGNSA, per germline. In DNA, the CDR3 is TGTGCCAGCAGCTCCGGGACAGGGGTGTACGGCTACACCTTC. Encoded protein: CASSSGTGVYGYTF.

This clone was seen just once. The J gene is TRBJ2-3, the V gene TRBV18; a possible D gene is TRBD1 (6 bases). Per the germline V gene, CDR1 is KGHSH and CDR2 is LQKENI. Trimming stripped 3 bases from V and 9 bases from J, with 10 bases between. There are 12 residues in the CDR3. CDR3 in DNA: TGTGCCAGCTCACCTCGGACAGCCACGCAGTATTTT. This gives the protein CASSPRTATQYF.

V is TRBV3-1 (or the pseudogene TRBV3-2) and J is TRBJ2-1, with TRBD2 matching over 11 bases. The J segment lost 9 bases and the V segment lost 4 bases, leaving 11 bases of the junction unmatched. Germline V gene lookup returns CDR1 LGHDT and CDR2 YNNKEL (reference sequence). The CDR3 length is 16 residues. The CDR3 DNA reads TGTGCCAGCAGCCCTTTAGCGGGGGGGCCTATTCGTGAGCAGTTCTTC. It yields the protein CASSPLAGGPIREQFF.

This clone was counted only a few times. The chain uses TRBV19 and TRBJ1-3; D gene unclear. Looked up from germline, CDR1 is LNHDA and CDR2 is SQIVND (reference sequence). The CDR3 is 14 amino acids. V lost 8 bases and J 0 bases, leaving 11 bases between the germline ends. This CDR3 is CASGPRSSGNTIYF. In DNA form, the CDR3 reads TGTGCCAGTGGTCCCCGGAGCTCTGGAAACACCATATATTTT.

The chain links TRBV4-3 to TRBJ2-7, with 7 bases that match TRBD2. Germline V lookup: CDR1 LGHNA, CDR2 YSLEER. J lost 2 bases, V lost 0 bases, and 7 bases had no gene match. The CDR3 runs 16 residues. The chain's CDR3 is CASSQDPSGDTYEQYF. CDR3 DNA: TGCGCCAGCAGCCAAGATCCCAGCGGGGATACCTACGAGCAGTACTTC.

This CDR3 reads CATPSGETQYF. CDR3 nucleotides: TGTGCCACACCCTCAGGGGAGACCCAGTACTTC. The chain carries TRBV2 and TRBJ2-5, with D tentatively TRBD1 (5 bases). CDR3 size: 11 residues. V gave up 10 bases and J gave up 5 bases, with 11 bases separating them. Germline V gene sequence: CDR1 SNHLY, CDR2 FYNNEI.

The chain is built from TRBV6-2 or TRBV6-3 and TRBJ2-5, with TRBD1 identical over 7 bases. V gave up 0 bases and J gave up 3 bases; unmatched junction bases: 10. CDR3 length: 17 residues. Germline assignment: CDR1 MNHEY and CDR2 SVGEGT. Written as DNA, the CDR3 is TGTGCCAGCAGTTACTCGCAAGGGGGCTGGGGCGAAGAGACCCAGTACTTC. Amino acids: CASSYSQGGWGEETQYF.

The sample holds a few counts of this clone. This chain uses TRBV4-3 with TRBJ1-6; 8 positions agree with TRBD1. Germline values: CDR1 LGHNA, CDR2 YSLEER. Trimming at V came to 3 bases and at J to 6 bases, leaving 7 bases not matched to a gene. The CDR3 consists of 16 residues. The CDR3 loop is CASSHVQGVGNSPLHF. The CDR3 DNA reads TGCGCCAGCAGCCACGTACAGGGGGTTGGTAATTCACCCCTCCACTTT.

The gene calls are TRBV6-5 and TRBJ1-5; tentative D call: TRBD1 (5 bases). The CDR3 runs to 14 residues. Germline V gives CDR1 MNHEY, CDR2 SVGAGI. The ends were cut back, 6 bases at V and 7 bases at J, with 16 bases in the middle. The CDR3 region has the DNA TGTGCCAGCAGGACCTTCGTGCGGGACCAGCCCCAGCATTTT. This translates into CASRTFVRDQPQHF.

V gene TRBV27 combines with J gene TRBJ2-5; TRBD2 aligns across 7 bases. The CDR3 totals 15 residues. J lost 5 bases, V lost 2 bases, and 8 bases had no gene match. Germline CDR1 is MNHEY and CDR2 is SMNVEV (reference sequence). The CDR3 loop reads CASSLRGGLWETQYF. The CDR3, as DNA: TGTGCCAGCAGTTTACGGGGAGGGTTGTGGGAGACCCAGTACTTC.

The sample holds a few counts of this clone. V is TRBV12-3 or TRBV12-4 and J is TRBJ1-1; weak D call: TRBD1 (5 bases). The CDR3 is 13 residues long. Trimming left V 5 bases short and J 11 bases short, with 18 bases between. The CDR3 DNA reads TGTGCCAGCAGTGTTCGGCGGGGCGTGGACGCTTTCTTT. Its protein product is CASSVRRGVDAFF.

This chain joins TRBV6-5 and TRBJ1-5, with 7 bases aligning to TRBD1. The CDR3 has 15 residues. The V and J ends lost 5 bases and 4 bases, in that order; junction bases with no gene match: 8. Germline V gives CDR1 MNHEY, CDR2 SVGAGI. The CDR3 sequence: CASSRGGAGNQPQHF. CDR3 coding DNA: TGTGCCAGCAGTAGAGGGGGCGCGGGGAATCAGCCCCAGCATTTT.

This chain joins TRBV7-2 and TRBJ1-3, with 7 nucleotides matching TRBD1. This CDR3 is built from 16 residues. Germline CDR1 is SGHTA and CDR2 is FQGNSA. V dropped 2 bases and J dropped 0; count of bases not matched to a gene: 4. Here the CDR3 reads CASSLSRGSSGNTIYF. Written as DNA, the CDR3 is TGTGCCAGCAGCTTATCCAGGGGGAGCTCTGGAAACACCATATATTTT.

The genes are TRBV2 and TRBJ2-3; no clear D. V dropped 0 bases and J dropped 0 bases, with 13 bases sitting between them. Germline-derived CDR1 and CDR2 are SNHLY and FYNNEI. This CDR3 has 17 residues. Here the CDR3 reads CASSEAATPSSTDTQYF. Written as DNA, the CDR3 is TGTGCCAGCAGTGAAGCTGCGACTCCTTCTAGCACAGATACGCAGTATTTT.